The clone carrying this T cell receptor beta chain has ten or more counts. Unfractionated whole blood served as the source for total RNA extraction. TCRdb used MiXCR to reprocess the 5' RACE reads, holding one entry per CDR3 protein. The sample contains around 140,000 distinct CDR3 sequences, approximately 4% of which appear only once. This sample stems from a study of human T cells and chemical hapten exposure. Germline V gene sequence: CDR1 SGHNT, CDR2 YYREEE (reference sequence). The length of the CDR3 is 15 residues. Trimming at V came to 4 bases and at J to 4 bases, leaving 6 bases not matched to a gene.

This rearrangement joins TRBV5-4 to TRBJ2-7; 12 bases agree with TRBD1. The clonotype was recovered from a female donor in good health. CDR3 region: CASSMGQGAGYEQYF. The CDR3 coding sequence is TGTGCCAGCAGCATGGGACAGGGGGCCGGTTACGAGCAGTACTTC.